This TCR beta chain originates from a study of molecular identifiers for immune sequencing clone quantification (dated by TCRdb to 2017 to 2018). Regarding the research as a whole: For a replicate experiment, RNA from roughly 21,000 or 96,000 naive CD8 T cells was divided into five aliquots, of which four were sequenced. This methods study used CD8 T cells to benchmark TCR RNA copy counting and molecular-identifier clustering-based TCR repertoire sequencing (MIDCIRS).

Libraries of naive CD8 T cells were built from about 19,000 to 1,100,000 sorted cells, with 10%, 30% or 50% of the purified RNA used. Naive CD8 T cells, defined as CD8+CD4-CCR7+CD45RA+, were FACS-sorted into RLT Plus buffer on a BD FACSAria II. To test detection sensitivity, Jurkat RNA equal to over nine TCR copies was added to samples of about 17,000-1,100,000 naive CD8 T cells. CD8 T cells were enriched using RosetteSep CD8+ T Cell Enrichment Cocktail and Ficoll-Paque, and the enriched cells then underwent ACK red cell lysis. Overall results and qualifications from the work: When barcode sub-clustering was omitted, TCR diversity was inflated by chimeric consensus sequences, with chimeras reaching as high as 47%. Spiked-in Jurkat TCR RNA equivalent to a single cell was reported to be detectable even among approximately 1 million naive CD8 T cells. Spiked-in Jurkat TCR RNA (approximately 9 copies' worth), which is not part of the donor repertoire, was contained in the naive libraries. Modeling estimated about three recovered TCR RNA copies per cell, compared with about 9.8 by digital PCR, which implies approximately 30% capture efficiency. Clones above 20 RNA copies held over 99% of molecules in CMV-specific effector cells but under 1% in naive cells. Identical TCR molecules sharing a barcode could cause highly expanded clone sizes to be underestimated.

This clonotype was counted many times. The antigen it binds to is not known. No base-level quality is on record; no much larger clone is a single base apart. The protocol used for the library was PCR. Instrument used: Illumina HiSeq 4000. Bulk TCR libraries were prepared as previously described, using TCR primers listed in Table S5. The Qiagen AllPrep DNA/RNA kit was used to purify total RNA. Before analysis, reads from multiple sequencing runs of the same library were pooled. The authors' analysis ran thus. Reads were retained only if their TCR constant sequence matched exactly, and those retained reads were trimmed to 150 nt and grouped according to their 12-nt molecular barcodes. Within each barcode group, reads were sub-clustered at a 15% Levenshtein threshold, and quality-weighted consensus sequences were built per RNA molecule. Non-functional sequences were discarded, and so were lower-count sequences lying one edit away from another sequence. On the basis of fitting two negative binomial distributions, barcode sub-clusters with fewer than 20% of the maximum read count were discarded. TCRdb passed the public sequencing reads through fastp at Q25 and MiXCR, retaining productive beta sequences. Every CDR3 protein is listed once, alongside the most common genes and DNA of its rows. For this entry, the V and J calls and clone size follow TCRdb and not the study's own pipeline. The sample table records about 70,000 distinct CDR3 sequences; approximately 18% of these occur just once. 1.5% to 1.8% of the sample belongs to the ten largest clones.

The germline V gene gives CDR1 as MNHEY and CDR2 as SVGEGT. The CDR3 spans 18 residues, from the cysteine through the phenylalanine. Here the CDR3 DNA is all that survives: 54 bases in frame from base 1. The germline V and J ends show losses of 6 bases and 0 bases respectively, and no gene match explains 10 bases of the junction. The material sequenced was naive CD8+ T cells from blood, with Jurkat cell RNA spiked in. The cell subset or site label of this sample denotes: FACS-sorted CD8+CD4-CCR7+CD45RA+ naive T cells. This TCR came from a human donor in good health. Some libraries in this study had Jurkat cell RNA spiked in. The rearrangement joined TRBV6-2 or TRBV6-3 to TRBJ2-3; TRBD2 lines up with 12 middle nucleotides. The CDR3 region: CASSPRFLAGGSTDTQYF. The nucleotides are TGTGCCAGCAGCCCACGTTTCCTAGCGGGAGGGAGCACAGATACGCAGTATTTT.